These 5 T cell receptor beta chains were all obtained from the same sample, sequenced in a study of cytomegalovirus exposure and HLA in healthy donors. Primers: 60 Vbeta forward and 13 Jbeta reverse. The table came from immunoSEQ multiplex PCR; TCRdb's copy has only in-frame clones and leaves some out. The sample gives 85,000 to 120,000 clones, roughly 80% of which show up once; roughly 2.5% is in the top ten. Input material: PBMCs. These receptor sequences come from a man aged 40-55 years in good health and CMV-seronegative.

The V gene is TRBV2, the J gene TRBJ2-1, with 8 bases identical to TRBD2. The V and J ends lost 3 bases and 7 bases, in that order; junction bases with no gene match: 11. Per the germline V gene, CDR1 is SNHLY and CDR2 is FYNNEI. The length of the CDR3 is 16 residues. The CDR3 DNA reads as TGTGCCAGCAGTGACCCCGCGGGGGGTCTTCGAAATGAGCAGTTCTTC. It translates to CASSDPAGGLRNEQFF.

The V and J genes are TRBV6-1 and TRBJ1-2; 7 bases are shared with TRBD1. Losses at the gene ends were 6 bases for V and 2 bases for J; bases not matched to a gene: 3. This CDR3 has 13 residues. The V gene's germline CDR1 is MNHNS and CDR2 SASEGT. CDR3 sequence (DNA): TGTGCCAGCAGGCGGGACAGAAACTATGGCTACACCTTC. Residues: CASRRDRNYGYTF.

The chain is built from TRBV5-1 and TRBJ1-2; 8 bases fit TRBD1. CDR1 and CDR2 (germline): SGHRS, YFSETQ. V lost 1 base, J lost 2 bases, and 4 bases stayed unmatched. The CDR3 loop spans 15 amino acids. This CDR3 reads CASSLLSGGNYGYTF. The DNA of the CDR3 is TGCGCCAGCAGCTTGCTCTCAGGGGGCAACTATGGCTACACCTTC. Looking up the rest from reference TRBV5-1 and TRBJ1-2 gives the full variable domain: KAGVTQTPRYLIKTRGQQVTLSCSPISGHRSVSWYQQTPGQGLQFLFEYFSETQRNKGNFPGRFSGRQFSNSRSEMNVSTLELGDSALYLCASSLLSGGNYGYTFGSGTRLTVV.

CDR3 residues: CAISERGANTGELFF. The CDR3 nucleotides are TGTGCCATCAGTGAGCGGGGAGCGAACACCGGGGAGCTGTTTTTT. The chain joins TRBV10-3 to TRBJ2-2; perhaps TRBD2 as D (5 bases). Trimming took 2 bases from V and 0 from J, leaving 7 bases between them. This CDR3 has 15 residues. Germline CDR1 and CDR2: ENHRY and SYGVKD.

The chain recombines TRBV6-6 with TRBJ1-1, with 8 positions matching TRBD1. Per the germline V gene, CDR1 is MNHNY and CDR2 is SVGAGI (reference sequence). The CDR3 is made up of 15 amino acids. V lost 6 bases, J lost 5 bases, and 11 bases stayed unmatched. This CDR3 is CASRYDRGRLTEAFF. In nucleotides, the CDR3 is TGTGCCAGCAGATACGACAGGGGCCGCCTAACTGAAGCTTTCTTT.